The 3 T cell receptor beta chains in this list originate from one sample, sequenced in a study of blood T cells in healthy people across ages. Then a second PCR, running about 7 to 11 cycles, was carried out with a sample-barcoded 5' primer and a J-beta primer mix. Via MiXCR, TCRdb re-called the 5' RACE reads, giving one row per CDR3 protein. The table records around 970,000 distinct CDR3 sequences, roughly half of them present only once. Sequenced material: blood. These receptors were obtained from a woman aged 60-75 years in good health.

The chain has TRBV5-6 and TRBJ2-7; TRBD2 agrees at 13 bases. CDR1 is SGHDT and CDR2 is YYEEEE in the germline V gene. This CDR3 has 19 amino acids. The J segment lost 0 bases and the V segment lost 4 bases, leaving 13 bases of the junction unmatched. CDR3 DNA: TGTGCCAGCAGCGGGACAGTGAGGACTAGCGGGAGTTACTCCTACGAGCAGTACTTC. Its translation is CASSGTVRTSGSYSYEQYF.

The J gene is TRBJ2-5, the V gene TRBV12-3 or TRBV12-4; D is undetermined. Trimming removed 6 bases from V and 13 bases from J, with 15 bases in between. The CDR3 sequence is 11 residues long. The CDR3 loop is CASRSGLRLYF. The CDR3 DNA reads as TGTGCCAGCAGAAGTGGGCTCCGTCTGTACTTC.

The V and J genes are TRBV15 and TRBJ1-2; D gene uncertain. V lost 5 bases and J 7 bases, leaving 14 bases between the germline ends. CDR1 is LNHNV and CDR2 is YYDKDF in the germline V gene (reference sequence). The CDR3 is 13 residues long. The CDR3 region is CATSLDLLGGYTF. The CDR3, as DNA: TGTGCCACCAGCCTGGATCTTTTGGGTGGCTACACCTTC.